This T cell receptor beta chain was sequenced in a study of blood T cell repertoires in COVID-19. Generated by immunoSEQ multiplex PCR, the TCRdb table keeps only in-frame clones and is missing some. The sample lists roughly 380,000 clones; more than 75% were seen once. Enrollees, roughly 18 to 89 years old, lived in 24 US areas. Self-reported history from a screening survey and questionnaire set each donor's cohort. Germline V gene sequence: CDR1 ENHRY, CDR2 SYGVKD. The CDR3 has 14 residues. V gave up 6 bases and J gave up 0 bases, with 9 bases separating them. Only one count was recorded for this clone.

The source material was PBMCs or T cells enriched from blood (not recorded which). The sequence derives from a woman in her 30s who had recovered from COVID-19. The chain uses TRBV10-3 and TRBJ1-5, with TRBD1 as a possible D gene (5 bases). The CDR3 coding sequence is TGTGCCATCAGCGTGACAGATAGCAATCAGCCCCAGCATTTT. It codes for CAISVTDSNQPQHF.